Presented here are 27 T cell receptor beta chains from one specimen sequenced in a study of graft-versus-host responses after intestinal transplantation. Once graft tissue had been processed, intraepithelial and lamina propria lymphocytes were released. Method: immunoSEQ multiplex PCR; TCRdb's copy keeps in-frame clones and lacks some. The sample has about 15,000 clones; around 67% are singletons. The sequenced sample was ileum tissue, obtained around 94 weeks after intestinal transplantation. The receptors stem from a human patient who received an intestinal transplant, so some T cells may come from the graft donor.

The chain carries TRBV20-1 and TRBJ2-3; no firm D call. The germline V gene has CDR1 DFQATT and CDR2 SNEGSKA (reference sequence). V was clipped by 5 bases and J by 6 bases, with 9 bases between them. The CDR3 is 11 amino acids. CDR3 loop: CSADTVDTQYF. The CDR3 bases are TGCAGTGCTGACACGGTCGATACGCAGTATTTT.

The rearrangement links TRBV19 to TRBJ1-1; 7 bases align to TRBD1. J gave up 1 base and V 6 bases, and 2 bases lay outside the gene matches. In germline, CDR1 is LNHDA, CDR2 SQIVND (reference sequence). The CDR3 has 13 residues. CDR3 nucleotides: TGTGCCAGTAGAAGGACAGGGAACACTGAAGCTTTCTTT. This codes for CASRRTGNTEAFF.

The genes are TRBV11-2 and TRBJ2-3; TRBD2 might be the D (5 bases). Germline assignment: CDR1 SGHAT and CDR2 FQNNGV. The V and J ends lost 5 bases and 2 bases respectively, with 14 bases between them. This CDR3 is built from 15 residues. The CDR3 sequence is CASSQQLGNTDTQYF. CDR3 coding DNA: TGTGCCAGCAGCCAGCAACTAGGTAACACAGATACGCAGTATTTT.

This sequence joins TRBV6-6 and TRBJ1-2; possibly TRBD1 for D (6 bases). Germline V gives CDR1 MNHNY, CDR2 SVGAGI (reference sequence). This CDR3 is 15 amino acids long. V lost 0 bases, J lost 4 bases, and 12 bases lay in between. The CDR3 DNA is TGTGCCAGCAGTTACTCTAAGGGGGGGATCTATGGCTACACCTTC. It is translated as CASSYSKGGIYGYTF.

The rearrangement links TRBV14 to TRBJ2-6; D perhaps matches TRBD2 (5 bases). The CDR3 consists of 16 residues. Per germline, CDR1 SGHDN and CDR2 FVKESK. Trimming took 10 bases from V and 0 from J, leaving 16 bases between them. CDR3 sequence (DNA): TGTGCCAAGTGTGGGGAGCTAATCTCTGGGGCCAACGTCCTGACTTTC. Translating it yields CAKCGELISGANVLTF.

The CDR3 is CAISEDYFGTQYF. In DNA form, the CDR3 reads TGTGCCATCAGTGAGGACTATTTCGGGACCCAGTACTTC. V is TRBV10-3 and J is TRBJ2-5; possible D gene TRBD2, 5 bases. Trimming left V 2 bases short and J 7 bases short, with 11 bases between. The CDR3 contains 13 residues. CDR1 is ENHRY and CDR2 is SYGVKD in the germline V gene.

This chain connects TRBV7-9 to TRBJ1-2; tentative D call: TRBD1 (5 bases). V lost 7 bases to trimming and J lost 3 bases, with 15 bases between them. The CDR3 has 14 amino acids. Germline lookup yields CDR1 SEHNR and CDR2 FQNEAQ (reference sequence). This CDR3 reads CASTGGDSHYGYTF. Here the CDR3 DNA reads TGTGCCAGCACCGGAGGGGACTCACACTATGGCTACACCTTC.

This chain uses TRBV6-5 with TRBJ1-1, with a possible D match to TRBD1 (6 bases). The CDR3 covers 12 residues. Germline V gene sequence: CDR1 MNHEY, CDR2 SVGAGI. The V end was cut by 4 bases, the J end by 5 bases, with 8 bases between. CDR3 DNA: TGTGCCAGCAGTTTTCAGGGGACTGAAGCTTTCTTT. Translation gives CASSFQGTEAFF.

The chain recombines TRBV30 with TRBJ1-6; 7 nucleotides line up with TRBD1. The CDR3 has 14 residues. Germline CDR1 GTSNPN, CDR2 SVGIG (reference sequence). Losses at the gene ends were 0 bases for V and 7 bases for J; bases not matched to a gene: 3. CDR3 loop: CAWSVGRGNSPLHF. The CDR3 DNA sequence: TGTGCCTGGAGTGTGGGCAGGGGGAATTCACCCCTCCACTTT.

The genes are TRBV29-1 and TRBJ2-5; 10 bases map to TRBD1. With V trimmed by 8 bases and J by 5 bases, 5 bases remained unmatched. CDR1 and CDR2 (germline): SQVTM, ANQGSEA. CDR3 length: 12 residues. CDR3 sequence: CSTDRGLETQYF. The DNA of the CDR3 is TGCAGCACAGACAGGGGGCTGGAGACCCAGTACTTC.

This clone showed up just a few times. The chain joins TRBV18 to TRBJ2-1; D gene ambiguous. Trimming removed 6 bases at V and 0 bases at J, with 3 bases between. The germline V gene encodes CDR1 KGHSH and CDR2 LQKENI. The CDR3 loop spans 12 amino acids. Written as DNA, the CDR3 is TGTGCCAGCTCCGGCTCCTACAATGAGCAGTTCTTC. It translates to CASSGSYNEQFF.

The chain is built from TRBV4-1 and TRBJ1-5, with 9 nucleotides matching TRBD1. Germline V gives CDR1 MGHRA, CDR2 YSYEKL. The V gene end was trimmed by 2 bases and the J gene end by 0 bases; junction bases not matched to a gene: 8. This CDR3 is 18 amino acids long. CDR3 residues: CASSQLPQGAHSNQPQHF. CDR3 nucleotide sequence: TGCGCCAGCAGCCAACTTCCACAGGGGGCGCATAGCAATCAGCCCCAGCATTTT.

CDR3 sequence (DNA): TGTGCCAGCTCACCTGACAGGTTAGGGCAGACCTCTGGAAACACCATATATTTT. Its protein is CASSPDRLGQTSGNTIYF. The chain uses TRBV18 and TRBJ1-3, with D possibly matching TRBD1 (6 bases). CDR1 is KGHSH and CDR2 is LQKENI in the germline V gene. V was pared by 3 bases and J by 0 bases, with 18 bases between. There are 18 residues in the CDR3.

J is TRBJ2-7 and V is TRBV25-1; no firm D call. From germline, CDR1 is MGHDK and CDR2 SYGVNS. The germline V and J ends were trimmed by 3 bases and 4 bases, with 16 bases remaining between them. The CDR3 has 15 amino acids. The DNA of the CDR3 is TGTGCCAGCAGTGATCCCCGGGTCGCGAGGTACGAGCAGTACTTC. Translating it yields CASSDPRVARYEQYF.

This sequence joins TRBV30 and TRBJ1-2; no definite D call. Germline CDR1 GTSNPN, CDR2 SVGIG (reference sequence). V gave up 2 bases and J gave up 4 bases, with 14 bases separating them. The CDR3 is made up of 14 amino acids. CDR3 DNA sequence: TGTGCCTGGAGTTTTTACAGCCAATCCTATGGCTACACCTTC. Its translation: CAWSFYSQSYGYTF.

With regard to this clone: Its ends do not fully match the called genes, so a read error is possible. The genes are TRBV10-3 and TRBJ2-7; 8 bases are shared with TRBD2. CDR3 length: 15 residues. The germline gives CDR1 ENHRY, CDR2 SYGVKD. Written as DNA, the CDR3 is TGTGCCAGCAGTTTTCAGGGCGGGGGGACCTACGAGCAGTACTTC. Encoded protein: CASSFQGGGTYEQYF.

This chain links TRBV4-3 with TRBJ2-7; 7 bases line up with TRBD2. Germline trimming cut 0 bases from V and 3 bases from J; bases unmatched to any gene: 8. This CDR3 comprises 16 residues. Germline V CDR1 and CDR2: LGHNA, YSLEER. The CDR3 DNA follows: TGCGCCAGCAGCCAAGAATCGAGCGGGGTTTTCTACGAGCAGTACTTC. This gives the protein CASSQESSGVFYEQYF.

Of note for this clone: Mismatch with germline at one junction end may stem from a read error. The gene calls are TRBV5-6 and TRBJ1-3; TRBD1 matches at 8 bases. Germline V gene lookup returns CDR1 SGHDT and CDR2 YYEEEE. The CDR3 totals 16 residues. The CDR3 coding sequence is TGTGCCAGCAGCTTGACCGCAGGGGGCTCTGGAAACATCATATATTTT. It encodes CASSLTAGGSGNIIYF.

V is TRBV2 and J is TRBJ1-1; 12 bases line up with TRBD1. The germline CDR1 and CDR2 sequences are SNHLY and FYNNEI. Trimming took 6 bases from V and 0 from J; bases not matched to a gene: 8. The CDR3 contains 17 residues. The CDR3 protein is CASRPWDRGPLNTEAFF. The DNA for the CDR3 is TGTGCCAGCAGACCTTGGGACAGGGGGCCTTTGAACACTGAAGCTTTCTTT.

V is TRBV4-2 and J is TRBJ2-3; 11 bases line up with TRBD1. Germline assignment: CDR1 LGHNA and CDR2 YNFKEQ. The CDR3 has 18 residues. V shed 1 base, J shed 4 bases, and the junction held 10 bases outside the gene matches. CDR3 loop: CASSQGYWGQGVSDTQYF. In DNA form, the CDR3 reads TGTGCCAGCAGCCAAGGATACTGGGGACAGGGGGTTTCAGATACGCAGTATTTT.

DNA of the CDR3: TGTGCCAGCAGCTTGGAAGGGGAGGTCACCTACAATGAGCAGTTCTTC. This gives the protein CASSLEGEVTYNEQFF. The chain employs TRBV5-6 and TRBJ2-1, with D perhaps TRBD2 (6 bases). The CDR3 has 16 residues. V was pared by 0 bases and J by 2 bases, with 12 bases between. Germline-derived CDR1 and CDR2 are SGHDT and YYEEEE. Full variable domain (rest looked up from reference TRBV5-6 and TRBJ2-1): DAGVTQSPTHLIKTRGQQVTLRCSPKSGHDTVSWYQQALGQGPQFIFQYYEEEERQRGNFPDRFSGHQFPNYSSELNVNALLLGDSALYLCASSLEGEVTYNEQFFGPGTRLTVL.

V and J are TRBV13 and TRBJ1-3; 9 bases agree with TRBD1. The V and J ends lost 4 bases and 2 bases, in that order; junction bases with no gene match: 9. The CDR3 contains 17 residues. Per the germline V gene, CDR1 is PRHDT and CDR2 is FYEKMQ (reference sequence). Here the CDR3 DNA reads TGTGCCAGCAGCTCCACACAGGGGGCCGTGGCTGGAAACACCATATATTTT. Amino acids: CASSSTQGAVAGNTIYF. The complete variable domain, with remaining parts taken from reference TRBV13 and TRBJ1-3, reads AAGVIQSPRHLIKEKRETATLKCYPIPRHDTVYWYQQGPGQDPQFLISFYEKMQSDKGSIPDRFSAQQFSDYHSELNMSSLELGDSALYFCASSSTQGAVAGNTIYFGEGSWLTVV.

The rearrangement uses TRBV7-6 and TRBJ1-1; 8 bases match TRBD1. In germline, CDR1 is SGHVS, CDR2 FNYEAQ. V shed 5 bases and J 5 bases; nucleotides not matched to a gene: 13. CDR3 length: 16 amino acids. CDR3 protein: CASSTHPTGEETEAFF. The DNA for the CDR3 is TGTGCCAGCAGCACGCATCCGACAGGGGAGGAAACTGAAGCTTTCTTT.

This sequence joins TRBV5-1 and TRBJ2-7, with TRBD1 matching 12 bases. The CDR3 has 15 residues. V lost 0 bases, J lost 9 bases, and 7 bases stayed unmatched. Germline CDR1 reads SGHRS; CDR2 reads YFSETQ. The DNA of the CDR3 is TGCGCCAGCAGCTTGGCTACCGGGACAGGGGGCTGGCAGTACTTC. This codes for CASSLATGTGGWQYF.

This clone showed up just a few times. The CDR3 DNA follows: TGTGCCAGCAGTTACCCCGAGGGGCAGTACTTC. Its translation: CASSYPEGQYF. The J gene is TRBJ2-7, the V gene TRBV6-6; tentative D call: TRBD2 (5 bases). V lost 2 bases to trimming and J lost 9 bases, with 8 bases between them. CDR3 length: 11 amino acids. CDR1 is MNHNY and CDR2 is SVGAGI in the germline V gene (reference sequence).

V is TRBV7-9 and J is TRBJ2-7; 7 bases fit TRBD1. The CDR3 contains 14 residues. Trimming at V came to 5 bases and at J to 5 bases, leaving 9 bases not matched to a gene. The germline V gene encodes CDR1 SEHNR and CDR2 FQNEAQ (reference sequence). The chain's CDR3 is CASSPDRVPHEQYF. The CDR3 DNA reads as TGTGCCAGCAGCCCTGACAGGGTGCCCCACGAGCAGTACTTC.

The chain employs TRBV4-3 and TRBJ2-5, with 10 bases lining up with TRBD2. The last part of the DNA fits TRBJ2-7 better; the J call may be wrong. Looked up from germline, CDR1 is LGHNA and CDR2 is YSLEER. The CDR3 totals 15 residues. CDR3 nucleotides: TGCGCCAGCAGCCACGGACTAGCGGATACCTACGAGCAGTACTTC. Translation: CASSHGLADTYEQYF.